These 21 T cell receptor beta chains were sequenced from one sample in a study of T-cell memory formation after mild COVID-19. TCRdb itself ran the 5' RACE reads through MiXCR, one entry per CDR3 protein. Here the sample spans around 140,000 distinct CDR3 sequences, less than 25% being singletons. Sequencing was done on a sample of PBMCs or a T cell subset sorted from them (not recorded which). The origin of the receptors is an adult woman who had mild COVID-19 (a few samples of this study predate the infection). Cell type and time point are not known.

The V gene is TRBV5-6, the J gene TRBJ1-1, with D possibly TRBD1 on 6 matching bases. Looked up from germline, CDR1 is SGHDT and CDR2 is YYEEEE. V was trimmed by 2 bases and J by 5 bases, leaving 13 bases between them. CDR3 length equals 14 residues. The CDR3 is CASSFPRGITEAFF. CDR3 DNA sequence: TGTGCCAGCAGCTTCCCCAGGGGAATTACTGAAGCTTTCTTT.

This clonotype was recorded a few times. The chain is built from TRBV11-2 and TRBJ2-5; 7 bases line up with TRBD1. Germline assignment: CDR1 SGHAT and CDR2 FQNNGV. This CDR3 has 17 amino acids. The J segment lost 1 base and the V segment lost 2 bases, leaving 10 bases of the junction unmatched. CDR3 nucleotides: TGTGCCAGCAGCTTACAAGGACAGGATCTCTTCCAAGAGACCCAGTACTTC. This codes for CASSLQGQDLFQETQYF.

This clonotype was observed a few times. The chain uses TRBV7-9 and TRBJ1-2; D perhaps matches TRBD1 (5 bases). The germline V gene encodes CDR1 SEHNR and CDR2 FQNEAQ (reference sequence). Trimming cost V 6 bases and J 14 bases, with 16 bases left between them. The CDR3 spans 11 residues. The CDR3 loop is CASRDLDGTTF. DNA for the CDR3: TGTGCCAGCAGGGATCTCGACGGGACGACCTTC.

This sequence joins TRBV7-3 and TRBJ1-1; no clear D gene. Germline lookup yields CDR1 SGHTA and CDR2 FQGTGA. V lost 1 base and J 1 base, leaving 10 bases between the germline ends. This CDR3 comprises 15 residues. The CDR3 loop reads CASSLIPGRNTEAFF. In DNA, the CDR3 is TGTGCCAGCAGCTTAATCCCCGGGCGGAACACTGAAGCTTTCTTT.

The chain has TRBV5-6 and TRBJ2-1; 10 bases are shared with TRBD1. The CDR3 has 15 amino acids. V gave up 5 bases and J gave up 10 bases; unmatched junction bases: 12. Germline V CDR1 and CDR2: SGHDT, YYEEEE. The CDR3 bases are TGTGCCAGCAGTTTAGGACAGGGGGTTTTAGGCGAGCAGTTCTTC. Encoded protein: CASSLGQGVLGEQFF.

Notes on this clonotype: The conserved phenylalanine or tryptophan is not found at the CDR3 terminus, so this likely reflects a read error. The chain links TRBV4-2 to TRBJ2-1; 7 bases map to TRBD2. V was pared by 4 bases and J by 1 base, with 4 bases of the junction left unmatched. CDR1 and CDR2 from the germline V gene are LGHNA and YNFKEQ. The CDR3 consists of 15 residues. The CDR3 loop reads CASSPDGGSYNEQFL. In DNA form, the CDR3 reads TGTGCCAGCAGCCCAGACGGGGGGTCCTACAATGAGCAGTTCTTA.

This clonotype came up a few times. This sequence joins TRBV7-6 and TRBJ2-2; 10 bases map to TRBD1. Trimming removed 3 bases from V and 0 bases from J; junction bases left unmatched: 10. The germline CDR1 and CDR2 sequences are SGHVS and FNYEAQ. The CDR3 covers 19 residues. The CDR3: CASSFTDRGTFANTGELFF. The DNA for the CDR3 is TGTGCCAGCAGCTTCACGGACAGGGGGACGTTCGCGAACACCGGGGAGCTGTTTTTT.

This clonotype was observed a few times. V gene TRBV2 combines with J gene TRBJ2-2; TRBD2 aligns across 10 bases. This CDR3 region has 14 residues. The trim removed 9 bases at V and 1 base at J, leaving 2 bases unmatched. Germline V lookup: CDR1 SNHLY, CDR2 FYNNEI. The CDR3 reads CASLAGENTGELFF. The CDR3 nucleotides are TGTGCCAGTCTAGCGGGGGAGAACACCGGGGAGCTGTTTTTT.

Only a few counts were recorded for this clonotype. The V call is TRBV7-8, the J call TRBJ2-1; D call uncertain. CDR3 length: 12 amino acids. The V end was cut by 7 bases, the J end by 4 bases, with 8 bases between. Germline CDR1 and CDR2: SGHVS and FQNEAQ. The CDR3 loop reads CASISRYNEQFF. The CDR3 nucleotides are TGTGCCAGCATATCCCGTTACAATGAGCAGTTCTTC.

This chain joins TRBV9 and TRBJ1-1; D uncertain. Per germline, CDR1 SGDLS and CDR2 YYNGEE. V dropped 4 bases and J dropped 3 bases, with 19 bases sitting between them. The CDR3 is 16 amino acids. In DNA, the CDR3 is TGTGCCAGCAGCCCCCGCGATGCCCAATTCGACACTGAAGCTTTCTTT. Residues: CASSPRDAQFDTEAFF.

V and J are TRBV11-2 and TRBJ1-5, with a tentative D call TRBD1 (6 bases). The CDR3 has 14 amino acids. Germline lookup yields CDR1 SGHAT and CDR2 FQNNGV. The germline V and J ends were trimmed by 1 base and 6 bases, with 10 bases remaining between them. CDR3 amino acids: CASSLGAGAQPQHF. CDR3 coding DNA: TGTGCCAGCAGCTTAGGGGCAGGGGCTCAGCCCCAGCATTTT.

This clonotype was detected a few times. The CDR3, as DNA: TGTGCCAGCAGCTTAGAGTCACTTGTCACTGAAGCTTTCTTT. It codes for CASSLESLVTEAFF. The chain uses TRBV7-8 and TRBJ1-1; D remains ambiguous. With 1 base removed from V and 4 bases from J, the gap between germline ends came to 10 bases. The germline V gene has CDR1 SGHVS and CDR2 FQNEAQ. The CDR3 totals 14 residues.

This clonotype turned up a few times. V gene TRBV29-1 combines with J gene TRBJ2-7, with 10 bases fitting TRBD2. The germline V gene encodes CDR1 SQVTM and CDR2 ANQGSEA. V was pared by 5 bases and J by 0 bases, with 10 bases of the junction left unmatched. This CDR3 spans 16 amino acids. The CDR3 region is CSVSGLAGESSYEQYF. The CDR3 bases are TGCAGCGTTTCCGGTCTAGCGGGAGAAAGCTCCTACGAGCAGTACTTC.

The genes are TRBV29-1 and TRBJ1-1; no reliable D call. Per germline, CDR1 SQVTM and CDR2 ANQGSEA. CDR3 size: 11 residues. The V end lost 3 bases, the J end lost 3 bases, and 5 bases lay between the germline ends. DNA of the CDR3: TGCAGCGTTGACACTGACACTGAAGCTTTCTTT. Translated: CSVDTDTEAFF.

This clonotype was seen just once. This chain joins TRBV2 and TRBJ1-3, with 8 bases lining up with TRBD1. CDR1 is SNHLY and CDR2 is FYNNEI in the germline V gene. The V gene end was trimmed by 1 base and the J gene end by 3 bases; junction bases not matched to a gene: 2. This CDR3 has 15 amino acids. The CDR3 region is CASSEGRGLGNTIYF. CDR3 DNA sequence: TGTGCCAGCAGTGAAGGCAGGGGGCTTGGAAACACCATATATTTT. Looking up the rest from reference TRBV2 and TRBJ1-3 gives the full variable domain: EPEVTQTPSHQVTQMGQEVILRCVPISNHLYFYWYRQILGQKVEFLVSFYNNEISEKSEIFDDQFSVERPDGSNFTLKIRSTKLEDSAMYFCASSEGRGLGNTIYFGEGSWLTVV.

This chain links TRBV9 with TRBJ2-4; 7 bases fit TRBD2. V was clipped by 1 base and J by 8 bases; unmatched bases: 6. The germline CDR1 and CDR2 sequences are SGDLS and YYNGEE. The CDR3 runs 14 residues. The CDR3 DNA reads TGTGCCAGCAGCGTAACTTCTGGGGGGGACATTCAGTACTTC. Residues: CASSVTSGGDIQYF.

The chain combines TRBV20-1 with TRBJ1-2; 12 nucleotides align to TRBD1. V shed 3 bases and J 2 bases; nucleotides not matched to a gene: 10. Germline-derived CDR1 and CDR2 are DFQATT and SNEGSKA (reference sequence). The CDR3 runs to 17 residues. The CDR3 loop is CSASDRDRGLLNYGYTF. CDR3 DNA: TGCAGTGCTAGTGACCGGGACAGGGGGCTGCTAAACTATGGCTACACCTTC.

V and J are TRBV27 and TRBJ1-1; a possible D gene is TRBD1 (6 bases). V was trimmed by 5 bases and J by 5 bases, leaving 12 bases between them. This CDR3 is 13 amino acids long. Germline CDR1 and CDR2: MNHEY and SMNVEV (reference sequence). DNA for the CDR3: TGTGCCAGCAGTCCAACAGGGTCTACTGAAGCTTTCTTT. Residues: CASSPTGSTEAFF.

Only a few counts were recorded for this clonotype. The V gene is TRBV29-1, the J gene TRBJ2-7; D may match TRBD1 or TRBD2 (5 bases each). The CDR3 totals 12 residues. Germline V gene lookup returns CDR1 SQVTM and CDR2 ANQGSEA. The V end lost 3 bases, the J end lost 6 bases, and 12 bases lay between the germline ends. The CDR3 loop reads CSVDGIQGEQYF. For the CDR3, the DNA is TGCAGCGTTGACGGGATCCAGGGCGAGCAGTACTTC.

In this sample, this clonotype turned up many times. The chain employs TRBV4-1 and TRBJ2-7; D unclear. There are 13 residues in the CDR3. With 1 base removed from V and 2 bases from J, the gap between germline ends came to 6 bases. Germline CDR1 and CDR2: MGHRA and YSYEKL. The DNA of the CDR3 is TGCGCCAGCAGCCAAGTATCCCCCTACGAGCAGTACTTC. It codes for CASSQVSPYEQYF.

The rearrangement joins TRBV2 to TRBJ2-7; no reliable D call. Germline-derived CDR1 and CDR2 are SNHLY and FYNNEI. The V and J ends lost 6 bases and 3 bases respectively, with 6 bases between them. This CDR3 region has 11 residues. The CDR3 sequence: CASSGLYEQYF. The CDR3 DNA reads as TGTGCCAGCAGCGGCCTCTACGAGCAGTACTTC.